This T cell receptor (beta chain) was sequenced during a study of cytomegalovirus exposure and HLA in healthy donors. Study-wide results and caveats: Among TCR beta chains, those listed as cytomegalovirus-associated numbered 164.

Produced via immunoSEQ multiplex PCR; TCRdb's table is partial and in-frame only. Of around 300,000 clones listed, just over 85% are singletons. The germline CDR1 and CDR2 sequences are SGHVS and FQNEAQ. The CDR3 is 11 residues long. Points on this clone: Its antigen is not known. The junction departs from germline at one end; a sequencing error may be responsible.

Sequencing was performed on PBMCs. The origin of this receptor is a woman aged 18-29 years in good health and CMV-seronegative. V usage is TRBV7-8 and J usage is TRBJ1-2; D is possibly TRBD1 (5 bases). Here the CDR3 DNA reads TGTGCCAGCAGCTTAGAGGGCAGGGTGAACTTC. Its translation is CASSLEGRVNF.